The rows below give T cell receptor beta chains drawn from one sample of a study of cytomegalovirus exposure and HLA in healthy donors. Assay used: immunoSEQ multiplex PCR; TCRdb lists only in-frame clones, some missing. The data contain approximately 170,000 clones, around 68% of them singletons. The sequencing sample was made of PBMCs. The receptor source for this set is a middle-aged man in good health and CMV-seronegative. The conserved cysteine and the conserved F or W are not part of the CDR3 here. The D gene is left open where the match is weak.

TRBV6-5	TRBD2	13	TRBJ2-3	ASSSFGGYTDTQY
TRBV29-1	TRBD1	11	TRBJ1-2	SVGTGGDYGYT
TRBV9	TRBD1	14	TRBJ2-6	ASRTGQGLGANVLT
TRBV5-1	TRBD2	15	TRBJ2-7	ASSFILAGASSYEQY
TRBV5-4	TRBD1	14	TRBJ1-2	ASSPAGTGGIEGYT
TRBV6-5	TRBD1	13	TRBJ2-7	ASSSAGTESYEQY
TRBV7-2	-	12	TRBJ2-7	ASSSSLDSYEQY
TRBV15	-	13	TRBJ1-4	ATSRDTGSNEKLF
TRBV7-8	TRBD1	12	TRBJ2-5	ASSEGQSQETQY
TRBV5-4	-	12	TRBJ2-5	ASSLGGGRETQY
TRBV6-6	TRBD1	12	TRBJ1-2	ASSSRDSYYGYT
TRBV12-5	-	10	TRBJ1-4	ASAGVREKLF
TRBV5-8	TRBD1	15	TRBJ1-4	ASSPGTGAVRGEKLF
TRBV7-6	TRBD2	15	TRBJ2-1	ASSLERLAGSYNEQF
TRBV6-1	-	15	TRBJ1-6	ASSEVLNRVRNSPLH
TRBV10-3	-	13	TRBJ1-1	AISGKGIGNTEAF
TRBV6-5	-	10	TRBJ1-1	ASSNLRTEAF
TRBV7-3	TRBD1	12	TRBJ1-6	ASSLDRAGSPLH
TRBV15	TRBD1	12	TRBJ1-2	ATSSGQGHYGYT
TRBV7-6	TRBD2	14	TRBJ2-1	ASSLGRTSQYNEQF
TRBV6-5	-	13	TRBJ1-2	ASRSPDQAFYGYT
TRBV25-1	-	10	TRBJ1-1	ASSDWRTEAF
TRBV28	-	9	TRBJ2-1	ASSLEREQF
TRBV6-5	TRBD1	12	TRBJ1-2	ASSPQGPNYGYT
TRBV6-1	-	10	TRBJ2-7	ASSPRSYEQY
TRBV29-1	TRBD2	13	TRBJ2-3	SVWTSGGITDTQY
TRBV7-9	-	10	TRBJ1-2	ASSPFFDGYT
TRBV7-9	TRBD1	12	TRBJ1-4	ASSRQGVGEKLF
TRBV27	TRBD2	11	TRBJ2-7	ASSSGGAYEQY
TRBV7-2	TRBD2	12	TRBJ2-5	ASSLGLAEETQY
TRBV7-2	-	11	TRBJ1-5	ASSLTGSQPQH
TRBV4-2	TRBD1	15	TRBJ1-3	ASSQGGQGAAGNTIY
TRBV5-8	TRBD1	14	TRBJ1-3	ASSFPTGQSGNTIY
TRBV7-9	TRBD2	16	TRBJ2-2	ASSDPGLAGGNTGELF
TRBV21-1	-	12	TRBJ2-5	ASSDGRVQESQY
TRBV4-1	-	12	TRBJ1-1	ASSQGRSVTEAF
TRBV5-1	TRBD1	14	TRBJ1-2	ASSHRGPQANYGYT
TRBV6-5	TRBD1	11	TRBJ1-1	ACTGGVNTEAF